One T cell receptor beta chain is described in this entry. These data come from a study of blood T cell repertoires in COVID-19. Study background: Whether acute or convalescent, the COVID-19 samples came from the United States, Italy and Spain. Sources were T cells, B-cell-depleted T cells, or PBMCs; the material itself was cDNA or gDNA.

Under the authors' procedure: Cell counts per sample came from amplifying reference gene primers. Method: immunoSEQ multiplex PCR; TCRdb's copy keeps in-frame clones and lacks some. V, J and clone size derive from that table, while D and trimming were established from the DNA sequence. The sample includes about 150,000 clones, nearly 80% of them seen just once. V was clipped by 10 bases and J by 5 bases, with 14 bases between them. This CDR3 spans 12 amino acids. The germline gives CDR1 ENHRY, CDR2 SYGVKD. The source material was peripheral blood. J is TRBJ2-5 and V is TRBV10-3, with a tentative D call TRBD2 (5 bases). This receptor was obtained from an older man with acute or convalescent COVID-19. The CDR3 is CATAKGVETQYF. CDR3 in DNA: TGTGCCACCGCCAAGGGAGTGGAGACCCAGTACTTC.